Below are 27 T cell receptor beta chains sequenced from a single sample in a study of control samples from healthy donors and cancer patients. Sequenced by immunoSEQ multiplex PCR; TCRdb stores in-frame clones only, minus some. The table lists 150,000 to 200,000 clones, approximately 92% of them singletons. Sample: blood. Every receptor here comes from a man under 40 in good health.

This chain uses TRBV27 with TRBJ2-7; D perhaps matches TRBD2 (5 bases). The CDR3 consists of 13 residues. V was clipped by 7 bases and J by 5 bases, with 15 bases between them. Germline assignment: CDR1 MNHEY and CDR2 SMNVEV (reference sequence). The CDR3 nucleotides are TGTGCCAGCACATCACGGGGATCCCACGAGCAGTACTTC. Its translation: CASTSRGSHEQYF.

V usage is TRBV5-1 and J usage is TRBJ1-2; D gene unclear. V was shortened by 0 bases and J by 6 bases, with 12 bases between the two germline ends. In germline, CDR1 is SGHRS, CDR2 YFSETQ. The CDR3 runs to 14 residues. The CDR3 reads CASSLAGREHGYTF. The CDR3 nucleotides read TGCGCCAGCAGCTTGGCAGGCCGAGAACATGGCTACACCTTC.

The chain uses TRBV19 and TRBJ1-6; D may be TRBD1 (6 bases). The V gene lost 2 bases and the J gene lost 7 bases, with 15 bases spanning the gap. This CDR3 spans 16 amino acids. CDR1 and CDR2 (germline): LNHDA, SQIVND (reference sequence). In nucleotides, the CDR3 is TGTGCCAGTAGTATAAGTGGGGCACAGGGAAATTCACCCCTCCACTTT. The encoded protein is CASSISGAQGNSPLHF.

The chain uses TRBV6-6 and TRBJ1-1, with no clear D. Per germline, CDR1 MNHNY and CDR2 SVGAGI (reference sequence). This CDR3 spans 14 amino acids. V was clipped by 2 bases and J by 4 bases, with 11 bases between them. The CDR3 sequence is CASSYPPEATEAFF. The CDR3 nucleotides read TGTGCCAGCAGTTACCCTCCAGAAGCCACTGAAGCTTTCTTT.

The V and J genes are TRBV6-1 and TRBJ2-7, with D maybe TRBD1 (6 bases). Germline V gives CDR1 MNHNS, CDR2 SASEGT. Trimming cost V 2 bases and J 0 bases, with 11 bases left between them. The CDR3 runs to 15 residues. CDR3 DNA: TGTGCCAGCAGTGAATCTCAGGGGAGCTCCTACGAGCAGTACTTC. Translation: CASSESQGSSYEQYF.

The chain combines TRBV7-6 with TRBJ2-7, with a weak D call TRBD2 (6 bases). The CDR3 length is 15 residues. V gave up 0 bases and J gave up 0 bases, with 9 bases separating them. Looked up from germline, CDR1 is SGHVS and CDR2 is FNYEAQ. The CDR3 loop is CASSLAGTYSYEQYF. The CDR3 bases are TGTGCCAGCAGCTTAGCAGGGACTTACTCCTACGAGCAGTACTTC.

The chain joins TRBV7-9 to TRBJ1-6, with 11 bases lining up with TRBD1. The germline gives CDR1 SEHNR, CDR2 FQNEAQ (reference sequence). Trimming removed 2 bases from V and 5 bases from J; junction bases left unmatched: 11. The CDR3 has 19 amino acids. The CDR3 sequence is CASSLTDRGRGSDNSPLHF. In DNA form, the CDR3 reads TGTGCCAGCAGCTTAACGGACAGGGGGCGCGGCTCGGATAATTCACCCCTCCACTTT.

The chain recombines TRBV29-1 with TRBJ1-1; TRBD1 aligns across 7 bases. CDR3 length: 12 amino acids. The germline V gene has CDR1 SQVTM and CDR2 ANQGSEA. The ends lost 5 bases at V and 4 bases at J; junction bases unmatched: 4. The CDR3 DNA is TGCAGCGTTAGACAGGGAGGCACTGAAGCTTTCTTT. As protein: CSVRQGGTEAFF.

This chain connects TRBV9 to TRBJ2-7, with D uncertain. There are 12 residues in the CDR3. Germline V lookup: CDR1 SGDLS, CDR2 YYNGEE. V lost 3 bases, J lost 5 bases, and 9 bases lay in between. The CDR3 here is CASSAMDNEQYF. CDR3 nucleotides: TGTGCCAGCAGCGCGATGGATAACGAGCAGTACTTC.

This chain joins TRBV18 and TRBJ1-5; D is undetermined. Germline V gene sequence: CDR1 KGHSH, CDR2 LQKENI. Deletions cut 2 bases from V and 0 bases from J, with 11 bases between. The CDR3 is made up of 16 amino acids. The CDR3 DNA reads TGTGCCAGCTCACCAGATCGTTCCTATAGCAATCAGCCCCAGCATTTT. Translating gives CASSPDRSYSNQPQHF.

The V call is TRBV19, the J call TRBJ1-3, with TRBD1 matching over 8 bases. CDR1 and CDR2 from the germline V gene are LNHDA and SQIVND (reference sequence). This CDR3 comprises 16 residues. V shed 2 bases, J shed 4 bases, and the junction held 7 bases outside the gene matches. The CDR3 loop reads CASSIPGQVFGNTIYF. In DNA form, the CDR3 reads TGTGCCAGTAGTATACCGGGACAGGTGTTCGGAAACACCATATATTTT. The full variable domain, completed using reference TRBV19 and TRBJ1-3, is DGGITQSPKYLFRKEGQNVTLSCEQNLNHDAMYWYRQDPGQGLRLIYYSQIVNDFQKGDIAEGYSVSREKKESFPLTVTSAQKNPTAFYLCASSIPGQVFGNTIYFGEGSWLTVV.

The chain is built from TRBV2 and TRBJ2-1; D ambiguous. There are 11 residues in the CDR3. Germline V gene data show CDR1 as SNHLY and CDR2 as FYNNEI. V shed 3 bases and J shed 3 bases, with 0 bases lying between them. CDR3 nucleotide sequence: TGTGCCAGCAGTGACTACAATGAGCAGTTCTTC. It codes for CASSDYNEQFF.

The rearrangement uses TRBV7-7 and TRBJ1-4; D perhaps matches TRBD1 (6 bases). V lost 5 bases to trimming and J lost 0 bases, with 10 bases between them. From germline, CDR1 is SSHAT and CDR2 FNYEAQ (reference sequence). The CDR3 consists of 15 residues. Here the CDR3 reads CASSPGVATNEKLFF. DNA of the CDR3: TGTGCCAGCAGCCCAGGGGTGGCAACTAATGAAAAACTGTTTTTT.

The chain joins TRBV5-4 to TRBJ1-1; D uncertain. From germline, CDR1 is SGHNT and CDR2 YYREEE (reference sequence). The CDR3 has 15 amino acids. V was clipped by 4 bases and J by 0 bases, with 13 bases between them. The chain's CDR3 is CASSPEAGLNTEAFF. As DNA, the CDR3 is TGTGCCAGCAGCCCAGAGGCCGGGTTGAACACTGAAGCTTTCTTT. Full variable domain (outside the CDR3, taken from reference TRBV5-4 and TRBJ1-1): ETGVTQSPTHLIKTRGQQVTLRCSSQSGHNTVSWYQQALGQGPQFIFQYYREEENGRGNFPPRFSGLQFPNYSSELNVNALELDDSALYLCASSPEAGLNTEAFFGQGTRLTVV.

This rearrangement joins TRBV19 to TRBJ1-6; 9 bases map to TRBD1. V lost 10 bases to trimming and J lost 9 bases; unmatched junction nucleotides: 7. The V gene's germline CDR1 is LNHDA and CDR2 SQIVND (reference sequence). This CDR3 spans 13 amino acids. Written as DNA, the CDR3 is TGTGCCACCCTGGACAGGGGTGGTTCACCCCTCCACTTT. It is translated as CATLDRGGSPLHF.

The chain has TRBV25-1 and TRBJ1-2; D uncertain. The CDR3 extends over 11 amino acids. V was cut by 7 bases and J by 5 bases, with 8 bases left in between. Germline V gene lookup returns CDR1 MGHDK and CDR2 SYGVNS. CDR3 in DNA: TGTGCCAGCAAGACGGAATATGGCTACACCTTC. It is translated as CASKTEYGYTF.

This rearrangement joins TRBV28 to TRBJ1-2; D remains ambiguous. Germline V lookup: CDR1 MDHEN, CDR2 SYDVKM. This CDR3 region has 15 residues. Trimming pared 5 bases from V and 4 bases from J, leaving 17 bases between. CDR3 region: CASSTVAAGGYGYTF. CDR3 coding DNA: TGTGCCAGCAGTACAGTCGCAGCTGGAGGCTATGGCTACACCTTC.

The V and J genes are TRBV18 and TRBJ2-2, with D unresolved. Germline V CDR1 and CDR2: KGHSH, LQKENI. Trimming removed 0 bases at V and 8 bases at J, with 10 bases between. The CDR3 totals 14 residues. The CDR3 DNA follows: TGTGCCAGCTCACCACCGGGCGGCGATGGGGAGCTGTTTTTT. It specifies CASSPPGGDGELFF.

This clone was recorded once. The rearrangement joins TRBV6-5 to TRBJ1-1; perhaps TRBD1 as D (5 bases). CDR1 and CDR2 from the germline V gene are MNHEY and SVGAGI. The CDR3 has 14 amino acids. Trimming took 7 bases from V and 4 from J, leaving 16 bases between them. The CDR3 region has the DNA TGTGCCAGCACCCCGACAGTCTTGGGCACTGAAGCTTTCTTT. Amino acid sequence: CASTPTVLGTEAFF.

The chain is built from TRBV27 and TRBJ2-2, with TRBD2 matching 8 bases. The length of the CDR3 is 16 residues. V dropped 6 bases and J dropped 10; count of bases not matched to a gene: 16. The germline gives CDR1 MNHEY, CDR2 SMNVEV (reference sequence). The CDR3 region is CASSQPGTSKEEELFF. CDR3 bases: TGTGCCAGCAGCCAACCGGGGACTAGTAAGGAGGAGGAGCTGTTTTTT.

The rearrangement links TRBV9 to TRBJ1-2; TRBD1 agrees at 8 bases. V lost 2 bases and J lost 12; bases outside the gene matches: 9. CDR1 SGDLS and CDR2 YYNGEE come from the germline V gene. The CDR3 spans 13 residues. Here the CDR3 DNA reads TGTGCCAGCAGCGTTGGGACAGGCGGCCCCGACACCTTC. It specifies CASSVGTGGPDTF.

The chain links TRBV9 to TRBJ1-4; D is uncertain. The ends were cut back, 0 bases at V and 3 bases at J, with 9 bases in the middle. Per germline, CDR1 SGDLS and CDR2 YYNGEE. The CDR3 totals 15 residues. The CDR3 DNA reads as TGTGCCAGCAGCGTAGGTCACAGCGCTAATGAAAAACTGTTTTTT. Translated, it gives CASSVGHSANEKLFF.

The V gene is TRBV6-2 or TRBV6-3, the J gene TRBJ2-3; possible D gene TRBD2, 6 bases. V lost 2 bases to trimming and J lost 2 bases, with 14 bases between them. Germline V gives CDR1 MNHEY, CDR2 SVGEGT. The CDR3 extends over 16 amino acids. CDR3 residues: CASSYPGLRDTDTQYF. The CDR3 coding sequence is TGTGCCAGCAGTTACCCGGGACTCCGGGACACAGATACGCAGTATTTT.

The rearrangement links TRBV9 to TRBJ1-2; maybe TRBD1 (6 bases). Germline-derived CDR1 and CDR2 are SGDLS and YYNGEE. Trimming took 3 bases from V and 6 from J, leaving 15 bases between them. This CDR3 contains 14 residues. The CDR3 sequence is CASSAGRRGDGYTF. Written as DNA, the CDR3 is TGTGCCAGCAGCGCCGGACGGAGGGGGGATGGCTACACCTTC.

The chain carries TRBV7-2 and TRBJ2-2; either TRBD1 or TRBD2 may fit D (6 bases each). The CDR3 is made up of 16 amino acids. Germline V gene lookup returns CDR1 SGHTA and CDR2 FQGNSA. Trimming stripped 3 bases from V and 3 bases from J, with 14 bases between. CDR3 sequence: CASSFHGGVDTGELFF. In DNA form, the CDR3 reads TGTGCCAGCAGCTTTCACGGGGGCGTCGACACCGGGGAGCTGTTTTTT.

The rearrangement uses TRBV20-1 and TRBJ2-7, with D perhaps given as TRBD1 or TRBD2 (5 bases each). The V gene's germline CDR1 is DFQATT and CDR2 SNEGSKA (reference sequence). The CDR3 is 14 residues long. The V gene lost 3 bases and the J gene lost 1 base, with 13 bases spanning the gap. The CDR3 nucleotides are TGCAGTGCTAGTCGGGGCAGGAAGTCCTACGAGCAGTACTTC. This translates into CSASRGRKSYEQYF.

The chain has TRBV30 and TRBJ2-2; unclear D gene. Germline lookup yields CDR1 GTSNPN and CDR2 SVGIG (reference sequence). Trimming removed 3 bases at V and 0 bases at J, with 11 bases between. The CDR3 covers 15 residues. The DNA of the CDR3 is TGTGCCTGGAGCCTTTTACGGCCGAACACCGGGGAGCTGTTTTTT. Translated, it gives CAWSLLRPNTGELFF. Filled out from reference TRBV30 and TRBJ2-2, the complete variable domain reads SQTIHQWPATLVQPVGSPLSLECTVEGTSNPNLYWYRQAAGRGLQLLFYSVGIGQISSEVPQNLSASRPQDRQFILSSKKLLLSDSGFYLCAWSLLRPNTGELFFGEGSRLTVL.